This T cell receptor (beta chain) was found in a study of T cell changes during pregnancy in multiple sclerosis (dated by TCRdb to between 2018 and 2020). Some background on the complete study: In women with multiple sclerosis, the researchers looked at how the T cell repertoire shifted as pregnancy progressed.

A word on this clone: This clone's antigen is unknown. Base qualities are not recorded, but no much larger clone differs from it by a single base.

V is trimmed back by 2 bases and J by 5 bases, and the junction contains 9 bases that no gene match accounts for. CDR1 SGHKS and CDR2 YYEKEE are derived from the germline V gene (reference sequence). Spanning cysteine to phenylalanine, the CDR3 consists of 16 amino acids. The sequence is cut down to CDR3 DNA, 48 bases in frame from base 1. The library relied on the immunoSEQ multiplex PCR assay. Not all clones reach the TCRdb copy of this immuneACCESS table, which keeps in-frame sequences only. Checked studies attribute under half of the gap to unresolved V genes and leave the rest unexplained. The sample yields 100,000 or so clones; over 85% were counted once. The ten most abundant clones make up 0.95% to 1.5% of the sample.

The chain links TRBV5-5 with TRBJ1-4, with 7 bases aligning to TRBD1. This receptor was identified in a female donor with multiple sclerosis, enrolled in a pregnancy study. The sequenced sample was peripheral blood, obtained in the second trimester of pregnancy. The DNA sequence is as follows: TGTGCCAGCAGCTTAACCCGGGACAGTCGAAATGAAAAACTGTTTTTT. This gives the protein CASSLTRDSRNEKLFF.